This passage covers 2 T cell receptor beta chains from one sample sequenced in a study of shared clonotypes between healthy human individuals. The protocol was immunoSEQ multiplex PCR, while the TCRdb copy is restricted to in-frame clones and leaves out a portion. The sample includes over 400,000 clones, roughly 80% of them seen just once. Source material: PBMCs. The receptors come from a woman between 35 and 50 years old in good health. Some clones in this sample may be carry-over from other donors' samples.

Only one count was recorded for this clone. The chain combines TRBV5-1 with TRBJ2-5; weak D call: TRBD1 (5 bases). Germline CDR1 and CDR2: SGHRS and YFSETQ. The length of the CDR3 is 14 residues. With 2 bases removed from V and 1 base from J, the gap between germline ends came to 9 bases. CDR3 DNA sequence: TGCGCCAGCAGCTTAGTGACAGCCCAAGAGACCCAGTACTTC. Protein product: CASSLVTAQETQYF.

Note on this clone: A read error is likely here: a far larger clone is one base away. Distinct nucleotide sequences in the sample also encode this CDR3. The chain is built from TRBV30 and TRBJ1-3, with D possibly being TRBD1 (6 bases). CDR1 is GTSNPN and CDR2 is SVGIG in the germline V gene (reference sequence). CDR3 length: 15 residues. DNA of the CDR3: TGCGCCTGGAGCCGAAGGGGGTTAGCTGGAAACACCATATATTTT. Its translation is CAWSRRGLAGNTIYF.